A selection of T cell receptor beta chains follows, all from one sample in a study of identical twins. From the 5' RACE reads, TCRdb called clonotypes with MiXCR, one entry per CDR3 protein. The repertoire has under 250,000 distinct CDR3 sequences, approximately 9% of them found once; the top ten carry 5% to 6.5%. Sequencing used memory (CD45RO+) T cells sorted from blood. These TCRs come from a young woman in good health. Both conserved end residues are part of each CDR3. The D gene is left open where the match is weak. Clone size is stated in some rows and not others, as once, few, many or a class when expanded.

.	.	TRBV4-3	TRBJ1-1	CASSPADRNTEAFF	TGCGCCAGCAGCCCCGCGGACAGGAACACTGAAGCTTTCTTT
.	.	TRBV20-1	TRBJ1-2	CSASPPVGYGYTF	TGCAGTGCTAGCCCTCCCGTGGGTTATGGCTACACCTTC
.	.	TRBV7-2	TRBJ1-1	CASSFSVAANTEAFF	TGTGCCAGCAGCTTCTCAGTCGCAGCGAACACTGAAGCTTTCTTT
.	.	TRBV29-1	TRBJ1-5	CSVTTGIHQPQHF	TGCAGCGTAACCACAGGGATCCATCAGCCCCAGCATTTT
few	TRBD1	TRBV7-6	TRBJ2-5	CASSATGVWETQYF	TGTGCCAGCAGCGCTACAGGGGTGTGGGAGACCCAGTACTTC
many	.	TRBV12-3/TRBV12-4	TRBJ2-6	CASSPPTSGANVLTF	TGTGCCAGCAGTCCCCCTACCTCTGGGGCCAACGTCCTGACTTTC
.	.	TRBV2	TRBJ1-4	CASRPRVSNEKLFF	TGTGCCAGTCGGCCCCGGGTATCCAATGAAAAACTGTTTTTT
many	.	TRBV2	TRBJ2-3	CASSSTSGADTQYF	TGTGCCAGCAGTTCGACCTCCGGGGCAGATACGCAGTATTTT
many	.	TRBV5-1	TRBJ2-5	CASSLTMGEEKTQYF	TGCGCCAGCAGCTTGACCATGGGGGAAGAAAAAACCCAGTACTTC
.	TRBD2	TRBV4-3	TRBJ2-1	CASSQEWGSGRRNEQFF	TGCGCCAGCAGCCAAGAATGGGGAAGCGGGAGGCGGAATGAGCAGTTCTTC
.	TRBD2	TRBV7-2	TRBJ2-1	CASSPSSGRGEQFF	TGTGCCAGCAGCCCAAGCTCGGGGAGGGGTGAGCAGTTCTTC
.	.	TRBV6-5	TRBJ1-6	CASSYSSQGGSPLHF	TGTGCCAGCAGTTACTCGAGCCAGGGAGGTTCACCCCTCCACTTT
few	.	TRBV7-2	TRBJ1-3	CASSLVGSGNTIYF	TGTGCCAGCAGCTTAGTGGGCTCTGGAAACACCATATATTTT
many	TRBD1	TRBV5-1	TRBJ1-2	CASSGGQNYGYTF	TGCGCCAGCAGCGGGGGACAGAACTATGGCTACACCTTC
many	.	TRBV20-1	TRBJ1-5	CSASDRSSQPQHF	TGCAGTGCTTCCGACCGCTCGAGTCAGCCCCAGCATTTT
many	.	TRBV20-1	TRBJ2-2	CSAQRGTNTGELFF	TGCAGTGCCCAGCGCGGGACGAACACCGGGGAGCTGTTTTTT
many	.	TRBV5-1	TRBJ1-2	CASSLEGLLGYGYTF	TGCGCCAGCAGCTTGGAGGGCCTCCTTGGCTATGGCTACACCTTC
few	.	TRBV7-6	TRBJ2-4	CASSQYAHGLTGIAKNIQYF	TGTGCCAGCAGCCAATATGCTCATGGTTTGACTGGGATAGCCAAAAACATTCAGTACTTC
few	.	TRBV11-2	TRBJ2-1	CASSLVGRGHNEQFF	TGTGCCAGCAGCTTAGTTGGTCGGGGCCACAATGAGCAGTTCTTC
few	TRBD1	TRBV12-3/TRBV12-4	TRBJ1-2	CASSLGPMTGNYGYTF	TGTGCCAGCAGTTTAGGCCCGATGACAGGGAACTATGGCTACACCTTC
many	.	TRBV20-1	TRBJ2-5	CSAEGRLGTQYF	TGCAGTGCCGAGGGCCGGTTAGGGACCCAGTACTTC
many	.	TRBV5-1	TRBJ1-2	CASSLDQAGRAGGYTF	TGCGCCAGCAGCTTGGACCAGGCCGGCAGGGCAGGGGGCTACACCTTC
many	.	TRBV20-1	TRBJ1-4	CSARDSRTDSTNEKLFF	TGCAGTGCTAGAGATAGTAGGACAGACTCAACTAATGAAAAACTGTTTTTT
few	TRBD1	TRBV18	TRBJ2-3	CASSPGTGALF	TGTGCCAGCTCCCCCGGGACAGGGGCTCTTTTT
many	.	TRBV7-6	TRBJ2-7	CASSSDGPYEQYF	TGTGCCAGCAGTTCCGACGGGCCCTACGAGCAGTACTTC
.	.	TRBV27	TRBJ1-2	CASSLNREVYGYTF	TGTGCCAGCAGTTTAAACAGGGAGGTATATGGCTACACCTTC
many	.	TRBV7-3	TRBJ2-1	CASSLQSVRLSEQFF	TGTGCCAGCAGCTTACAATCGGTGCGGCTGAGCGAGCAGTTCTTC
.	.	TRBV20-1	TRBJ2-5	CSAQNSLDQVTQYF	TGCAGTGCCCAAAACTCACTAGATCAGGTGACCCAGTACTTC
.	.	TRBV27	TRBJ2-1	CASSPPGAGHHEQFF	TGTGCCAGCAGTCCCCCGGGGGCGGGACATCATGAGCAGTTCTTC
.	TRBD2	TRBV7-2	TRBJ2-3	CASSPRGGHDVGDTQYF	TGTGCCAGCAGCCCCCGGGGGGGCCACGACGTTGGAGATACGCAGTATTTT
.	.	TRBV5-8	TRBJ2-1	CASSLEGGRTGEQFF	TGTGCCAGCAGCTTGGAAGGGGGAAGGACCGGGGAGCAGTTCTTC
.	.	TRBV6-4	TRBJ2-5	CASMAQDQYF	TGTGCCAGCATGGCCCAGGACCAGTACTTC
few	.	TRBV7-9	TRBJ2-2	CASSLKRHNANTGELFF	TGTGCCAGCAGCCTGAAGAGACACAACGCGAACACCGGGGAGCTGTTTTTT
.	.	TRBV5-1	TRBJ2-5	CASCRDLQETQYF	TGCGCCAGCTGCCGAGACCTCCAAGAGACCCAGTACTTC
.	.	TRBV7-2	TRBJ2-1	CASSLRVRQFF	TGTGCCAGCAGCTTACGTGTGCGGCAGTTCTTC